Reported below is one T cell receptor (beta chain). Its target is not known. This sample was taken from a study of OX40 agonist ivuxolimab in advanced cancers. Overall study: The drug used for patients, ivuxolimab, was an agonistic anti-OX40 (CD134) antibody.

Libraries were prepared by immunoSEQ multiplex PCR; TCRdb keeps only in-frame clonotypes and omits some of them. Of some 58,000 clones in the sample, 85% to 90% were seen once. Overall study findings and caveats: Near-lowest levels of clonal expansion characterized partial responders at 0.1-3.0 mg/kg. Clonal expansion from baseline to week 6 occurred in both CD4+ and CD8+ T cells. Averaging showed that CD8+ T cells had more expanded clones than CD4+ did.

The V end lost 4 bases, the J end lost 2 bases, and 12 bases lay between the germline ends. Germline CDR1 reads SNHLY; CDR2 reads FYNNEI. The CDR3 runs 14 residues. Sequencing used CD4+ or CD8+ T cells sorted from blood, obtained in a trial of the OX40 agonist ivuxolimab. This chain links TRBV2 with TRBJ2-7; no reliable D call. This clonotype was obtained from an adult with an advanced solid tumor such as melanoma, head and neck, liver or kidney cancer. The CDR3 sequence: CASSAGSGTYEQYF. The CDR3, as DNA: TGTGCCAGCAGTGCCGGCAGTGGAACCTACGAGCAGTACTTC. Full variable domain (outside the CDR3, taken from reference TRBV2 and TRBJ2-7): EPEVTQTPSHQVTQMGQEVILRCVPISNHLYFYWYRQILGQKVEFLVSFYNNEISEKSEIFDDQFSVERPDGSNFTLKIRSTKLEDSAMYFCASSAGSGTYEQYFGPGTRLTVT.